This TCR beta chain was recorded in a study of long-term antiretroviral therapy in people with HIV (dated 2022 in TCRdb). About the study as a whole: The earliest samples were collected about a decade before the 2015 WHO recommendation for immediate ART, when ART was typically delayed until CD4 counts fell. Test extractions of a monoclonal T-cell line alongside about 30 polyclonal samples showed no cross-contamination during QIAcube processing. About a third of the roughly 30 participants with HIV were female. A total of 150 to 200 cryopreserved PBMC samples came from approximately 30 adults with confirmed HIV infection and were collected serially over a mean of approximately six years (range 1-12). A retrospective serial study tested whether ART initiation and durable HIV suppression were associated with changes in peripheral blood TRB repertoire composition and diversity. What the study reported, not specific to this receptor: Since PBMC availability was limited, sequencing covered only the TCR beta chain, with no alpha chain pairing. Samples dated from the mid-2000s to the late 2010s, and the ART regimens used may be less effective than current ones. Expanded TRB clones identified before ART initiation dominated the repertoire across all time points, though the dominance fluctuated and decreased in many PLHIV after ART. Narrower CDR3 length ranges were observed in HIV repertoires than in controls, and an antigen-experienced repertoire with only a slight naive shift after ART was suggested by the network structure. Inferences about post-ART repertoire changes are limited because no data were available on ART adherence, viral resistance or therapy changes. Starting ART was linked to a significant rise in TRB diversity, yet even after long-term ART the diversity remained significantly lower than in transplant donor controls. Unsorted PBMC were profiled instead of sorted CD4+ and CD8+ T cells because pre-ART samples had limited cell numbers.

Inclusion was restricted to participants for whom at least one PBMC sample before ART initiation and at least two post-ART samples were available. Treatment was received in the United States of America by all participants with HIV. Before DNA extraction, cryopreserved samples containing roughly 1-11 million PBMC were thawed and washed. At the time of the earliest PBMC sample for each participant with HIV, ages ranged from roughly 20 to 60 years. Per participant, PBMC samples came from 1-4 timepoints prior to ART initiation and 2-8 timepoints following ART initiation, for a median of 7 samples. Serial HIV viral load, CD4+ T-cell count, ART history and demographic data were obtained for every participant. Genomic DNA was extracted from unsorted PBMC with a Qiagen kit on a QIAcube, with processing performed in batches of 12 samples. According to the germline V gene, CDR1 reads LGHNT and CDR2 reads FRNRAP. Trimming takes 5 bases off V and 4 bases off J; junction bases not matched to a gene: 10. Inclusive of the bounding cysteine and phenylalanine, the CDR3 is 15 residues long. Left in the record is the CDR3 DNA by itself, 45 bases read in frame from the first base.

As regards this clone: What this receptor recognizes is not known. No much larger clonotype is one base removed from it; base qualities were not supplied.

Sequencing of the TRB variable region was done with the immunoSEQ hsTCRB v3.0 assay at survey level resolution. The targeted TRB sequencing depth was about 35,000-55,000 T-cell genomes per sample. An Illumina MiSeq with a v3 150-cycle kit was used to sequence the pooled TRB libraries. Turning to the authors' computational methods: Repertoire analysis was performed in R inside a reproducible Nextflow workflow that covered QC, data transformation and analysis. LymphoSeq2, an R package for exploring AIRR-Seq data, was used to implement the custom analyses. After excluding a handful of samples that yielded fewer than 5000 total TRB sequences, 188 HIV repertoires remained for analysis. Among the 190 or so HIV repertoires that were kept, some 61 were collected before ART initiation and more than 120 were collected after ART initiation. Repertoires were downsampled to 5000 TRB nucleotide sequences, with summary statistics averaged over 100 downsampling iterations. TRB sequences were retained for analysis only if CDR3 regions of at least seven amino acids were present. A Shannon entropy-derived clonality score and the Gini coefficient were used to measure diversity. Repertoire networks linked the top 5000 CDR3 amino acid sequences whenever two sequences differed by an edit distance of one. GLIPH2 predicted antigen specificity groups and MHC restriction for TRB CDR3 amino acid sequences. To flag known CMV, EBV, HIV or tissue antigen associations, CDR3 amino acid sequences were matched against VDJdb and McPAS-TCR. Pre-ART, post-ART and control groups were compared with Wilcoxon signed-rank tests and Holm-Bonferroni correction. TCRdb's version of the immuneACCESS table is confined to in-frame rearrangements and falls short of the full clone set. An unresolved V gene accounts for under half of the shortfall where checked; the remainder is of unknown origin. The DNA was the basis for D and trimming; V, J and clone size are from that table. The sample contains approximately 33,000 clones, about 80% of them found a single time. The ten largest clonotypes hold 6.5% to 9% of the sample.

The rearranged chain carries TRBV12-5 and TRBJ2-5; TRBD1 lines up with 7 middle nucleotides. The sequenced sample was unsorted PBMCs, obtained 0.4 years before starting antiretroviral therapy. The receptor comes from a man aged 18 to 29 with HIV. The CDR3 amino acid sequence is: CASGPRGQGRETQYF. DNA sequence: TGTGCTAGTGGTCCGAGGGGGCAGGGTCGAGAGACCCAGTACTTC.